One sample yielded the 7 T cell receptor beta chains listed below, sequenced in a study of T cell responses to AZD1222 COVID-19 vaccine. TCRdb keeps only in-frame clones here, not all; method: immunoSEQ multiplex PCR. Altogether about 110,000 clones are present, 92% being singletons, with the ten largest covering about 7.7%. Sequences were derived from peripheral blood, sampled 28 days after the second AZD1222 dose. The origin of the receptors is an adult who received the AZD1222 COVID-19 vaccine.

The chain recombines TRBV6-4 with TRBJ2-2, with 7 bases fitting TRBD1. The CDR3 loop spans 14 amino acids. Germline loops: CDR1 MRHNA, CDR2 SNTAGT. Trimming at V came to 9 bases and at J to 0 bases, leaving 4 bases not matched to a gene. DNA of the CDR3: TGTGCCAGTAGGACAGGTCCGAACACCGGGGAGCTGTTTTTT. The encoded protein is CASRTGPNTGELFF.

As DNA, the CDR3 is TGTGCCAGCCATGAAGGTGGGGACGTGGGGAACTATGGCTACACCTTC. Translated: CASHEGGDVGNYGYTF. The rearrangement uses TRBV19 and TRBJ1-2, with D perhaps matching TRBD1 (5 bases). The CDR3 contains 16 residues. CDR1 is LNHDA, CDR2 SQIVND, per germline (reference sequence). Between the trimmed V and J ends, which lost 9 bases and 2 bases, there was a span of 22 bases.

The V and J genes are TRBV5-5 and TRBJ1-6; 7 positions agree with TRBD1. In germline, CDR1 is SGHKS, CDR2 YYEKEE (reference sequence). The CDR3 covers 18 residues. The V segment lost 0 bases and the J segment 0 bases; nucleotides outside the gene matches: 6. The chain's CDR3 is CASSLEPTGHSYNSPLHF. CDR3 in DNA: TGTGCCAGCAGCTTGGAACCGACAGGGCACTCCTATAATTCACCCCTCCACTTT.

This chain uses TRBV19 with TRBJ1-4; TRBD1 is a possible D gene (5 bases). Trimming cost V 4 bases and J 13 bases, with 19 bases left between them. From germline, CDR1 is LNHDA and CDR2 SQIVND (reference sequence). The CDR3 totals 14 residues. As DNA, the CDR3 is TGTGCCAGTAGTACACAACCGGGGGTGGGCACACTGTTTTTT. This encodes CASSTQPGVGTLFF.

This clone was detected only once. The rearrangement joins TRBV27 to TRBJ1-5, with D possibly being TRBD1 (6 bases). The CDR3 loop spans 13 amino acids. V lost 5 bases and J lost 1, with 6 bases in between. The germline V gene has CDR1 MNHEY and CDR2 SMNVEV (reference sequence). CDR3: CASSTGSNQPQHF. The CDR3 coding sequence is TGTGCCAGCAGTACAGGGAGCAATCAGCCCCAGCATTTT.

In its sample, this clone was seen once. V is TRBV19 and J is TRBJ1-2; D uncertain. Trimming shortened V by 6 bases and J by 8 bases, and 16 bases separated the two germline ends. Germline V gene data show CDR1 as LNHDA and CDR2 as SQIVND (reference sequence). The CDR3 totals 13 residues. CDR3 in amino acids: CASSQTEYKGYTF. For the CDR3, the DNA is TGTGCCAGTAGCCAGACCGAATACAAAGGCTACACCTTC.

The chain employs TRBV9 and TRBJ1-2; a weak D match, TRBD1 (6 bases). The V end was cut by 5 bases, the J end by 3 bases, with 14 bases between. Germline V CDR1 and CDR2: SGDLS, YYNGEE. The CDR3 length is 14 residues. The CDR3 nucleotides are TGTGCCAGCAGGCGTAGCGGGGGCCACTATGGCTACACCTTC. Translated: CASRRSGGHYGYTF.